Given below is one TCR beta chain in context. The data originate from a study of CD8 T cells in Susac syndrome. For the study at large: The sequenced Susac syndrome patients included about six who had clinically active disease and under 10 who were in remission.

Trimming took off 3 bases at V and 6 bases at J, with 9 bases between the two ends. The CDR3 is 12 amino acids. The germline CDR1 and CDR2 sequences are DFQATT and SNEGSKA (reference sequence). The study sequenced TCR beta in blood CD8+ and CD4+ T cells. Random hexamers were used to reverse transcribe the RNA input (roughly 0.5 to 1 ug). From the immunoSEQ multiplex PCR reads, TCRdb called clonotypes with MiXCR, one entry per CDR3 protein. The sample gives approximately 260,000 distinct CDR3 sequences, almost 97% of which show up once; approximately 0.094% is in the top ten. Sequencing input: CD4+ T cells from PBMCs. The chain joins TRBV20-1 to TRBJ2-1; D gene unclear. This TCR was recovered from a human donor with Susac syndrome. The CDR3 DNA sequence: TGCAGTGCTAGTCCTAGTGGCAATGAGCAGTTCTTC. Its protein is CSASPSGNEQFF.